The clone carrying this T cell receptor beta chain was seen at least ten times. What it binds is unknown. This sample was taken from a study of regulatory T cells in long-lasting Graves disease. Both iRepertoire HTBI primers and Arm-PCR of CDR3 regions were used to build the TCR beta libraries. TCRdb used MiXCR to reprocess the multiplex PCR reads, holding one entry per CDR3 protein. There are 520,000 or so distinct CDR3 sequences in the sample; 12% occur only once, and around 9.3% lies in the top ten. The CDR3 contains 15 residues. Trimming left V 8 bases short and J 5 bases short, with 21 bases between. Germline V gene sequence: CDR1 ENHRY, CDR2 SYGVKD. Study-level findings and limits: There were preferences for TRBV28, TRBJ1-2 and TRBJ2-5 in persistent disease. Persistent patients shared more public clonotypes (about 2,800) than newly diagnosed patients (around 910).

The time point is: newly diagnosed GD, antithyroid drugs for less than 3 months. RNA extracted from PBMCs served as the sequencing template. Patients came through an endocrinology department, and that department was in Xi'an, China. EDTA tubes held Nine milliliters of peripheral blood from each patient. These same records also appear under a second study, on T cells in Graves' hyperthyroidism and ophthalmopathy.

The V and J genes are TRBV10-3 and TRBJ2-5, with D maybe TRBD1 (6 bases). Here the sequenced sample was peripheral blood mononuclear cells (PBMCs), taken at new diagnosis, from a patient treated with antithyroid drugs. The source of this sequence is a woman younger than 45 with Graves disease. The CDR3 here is CAIGTQGAGLETQYF. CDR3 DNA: TGTGCCATCGGGACACAGGGAGCAGGGTTGGAGACCCAGTACTTC.